Included here is one T cell receptor (delta chain) sequence, with context. It lacks a known antigen. A read error is possible here, since a much larger clone lies one base away. The sample comes from a study of gamma-delta chains in newborns, infants, children (dated by TCRdb to between 2018 and 2021). With regard to the full study: According to the title of the study, polyclonal expansion of innate gammadelta T cells immediately after birth is driven by microbial exposure. How innate gammadelta T cell populations in human newborns were shaped by microbial exposure immediately after birth was investigated in the study.

The listed sequencing device is Illumina MiSeq. TCRdb recomputed clones from the public reads with CATT; identical DNA rows were then combined. The sample data list approximately 2,800 delta-chain clones, and roughly 46% of these were observed just once. In total, the top ten clones hold 10% to 14% of the sample. The CDR3 runs 18 amino acids, cysteine and phenylalanine included. The DNA shown is the 54-base CDR3, in frame from base 1. Taken from the germline V gene, the CDR1 and CDR2 loops are NSMFDY and ISSIKDK. This sequence was found in a child who received the measles vaccine. The V and J segments used are TRAV29/DV5 and TRDJ1, with 12 central nucleotides matching TRDD3. The sample was blood, taken at baseline. The DNA reads TGTGCAGCAAGCGTGGAGGTACTGGGGGATACTGCCACCGATAAACCCATCTTT. Its translation is CAASVEVLGDTATDKPIF.